This T cell receptor (beta chain) was sequenced for a study of T cells in tuberculosis. Sorting used thawed, overnight-rested PBMC stained with anti-CD3, a viability dye and GMM-loaded CD1B tetramer. C32 glucose monomycolate from Rhodococcus equi was loaded onto the CD1B tetramers. Germline V CDR1 and CDR2: LNHDA, SQIVND (reference sequence). Trimming stripped 5 bases from V and 0 bases from J, with 10 bases between. The CDR3 totals 14 residues. TCRdb keeps only in-frame clones here, not all; method: immunoSEQ multiplex PCR. The table includes 80,000 to 100,000 clones, more than 75% detected once. The V gene is TRBV19, the J gene TRBJ1-1; no firm D call. This TCR was recovered from an adult woman with latent tuberculosis. Sequencing was performed on CD1b-GMM tetramer-negative cells sorted from PBMCs. DNA of the CDR3: TGTGCCAGTAGTGGCCGGGATTTGAACACTGAAGCTTTCTTT. This gives the protein CASSGRDLNTEAFF.